These 28 T cell receptor beta chains originate from one sample sequenced in a study of siplizumab effects on memory and regulatory T cells. Data came from immunoSEQ multiplex PCR; TCRdb stores just in-frame clones and leaves some out. The sample consists of about 91,000 clones, roughly 95% of them appearing once. Material: naive CD4+ T cells sorted from blood. The receptors derive from a human donor in good health.

The chain has TRBV5-6 and TRBJ1-1; TRBD1 agrees at 8 bases. Losses at the gene ends were 3 bases for V and 7 bases for J; bases not matched to a gene: 2. The CDR3 loop spans 12 amino acids. Germline CDR1 and CDR2: SGHDT and YYEEEE. CDR3 in amino acids: CASSSGQGEAFF. The CDR3 DNA reads TGTGCCAGCAGCTCAGGACAGGGTGAAGCTTTCTTT.

This CDR3 is CASSLAGRYGYTF. As DNA, the CDR3 is TGTGCCAGCAGCTTAGCGGGGCGGTATGGCTACACCTTC. The chain joins TRBV7-9 to TRBJ1-2; tentative D call: TRBD1 (5 bases). Germline V CDR1 and CDR2: SEHNR, FQNEAQ (reference sequence). CDR3 length equals 13 residues. The V gene lost 0 bases and the J gene lost 5 bases, with 7 bases spanning the gap.

The rearrangement links TRBV5-4 to TRBJ2-7; D is tentatively TRBD1 or TRBD2 (5 bases each). The CDR3 is made up of 12 amino acids. Per germline, CDR1 SGHNT and CDR2 YYREEE (reference sequence). Trimming stripped 2 bases from V and 6 bases from J, with 9 bases between. The CDR3 region has the DNA TGTGCCAGCAGCTTCATCGGGGCCGAGCAGTACTTC. This sequence encodes CASSFIGAEQYF. Looking up the rest from reference TRBV5-4 and TRBJ2-7 gives the full variable domain: ETGVTQSPTHLIKTRGQQVTLRCSSQSGHNTVSWYQQALGQGPQFIFQYYREEENGRGNFPPRFSGLQFPNYSSELNVNALELDDSALYLCASSFIGAEQYFGPGTRLTVT.

The genes are TRBV7-9 and TRBJ2-5; the match to TRBD2 covers 10 bases. Germline V gene data show CDR1 as SEHNR and CDR2 as FQNEAQ (reference sequence). There are 14 residues in the CDR3. V lost 5 bases, J lost 1 base, and 1 base stayed unmatched. As DNA, the CDR3 is TGTGCCAGCAGCCGGACTAGCGGCCAAGAGACCCAGTACTTC. This translates into CASSRTSGQETQYF.

The gene calls are TRBV4-1 and TRBJ2-2, with TRBD2 as a possible D gene (6 bases). Trimming stripped 4 bases from V and 5 bases from J, with 17 bases between. CDR3 length: 16 residues. Per the germline V gene, CDR1 is MGHRA and CDR2 is YSYEKL. The CDR3 DNA follows: TGCGCCAGCAGCCCGGGAACTAGAGGGAGGACCGGGGAGCTGTTTTTT. Translation: CASSPGTRGRTGELFF.

The chain recombines TRBV4-2 with TRBJ2-3, with 10 bases lining up with TRBD2. V dropped 0 bases and J dropped 5; count of bases not matched to a gene: 14. Per the germline V gene, CDR1 is LGHNA and CDR2 is YNFKEQ. CDR3 length: 19 residues. CDR3 in DNA: TGTGCCAGCAGCCAAGATCCCCTCTATAGCGGGGGGAATGTAGATACGCAGTATTTT. Protein sequence: CASSQDPLYSGGNVDTQYF.

The chain combines TRBV5-1 with TRBJ2-3; D is ambiguous. Germline V gene sequence: CDR1 SGHRS, CDR2 YFSETQ. V lost 0 bases to trimming and J lost 5 bases, with 4 bases between them. The CDR3 is made up of 12 amino acids. CDR3 loop: CASSLEGDTQYF. The CDR3 DNA reads TGCGCCAGCAGCTTGGAGGGAGATACGCAGTATTTT.

The chain is built from TRBV7-7 and TRBJ2-5; the D is unclear. This CDR3 region has 13 residues. The V gene's germline CDR1 is SSHAT and CDR2 FNYEAQ (reference sequence). Trimming removed 0 bases from V and 5 bases from J, with 7 bases in between. The CDR3 DNA reads TGTGCCAGCAGCTTAGCACCTCCCGAGACCCAGTACTTC. Translating it yields CASSLAPPETQYF.

This sequence joins TRBV11-3 and TRBJ1-1, with TRBD1 matching over 7 bases. V shed 2 bases and J 13 bases; nucleotides not matched to a gene: 7. Per the germline V gene, CDR1 is SGHNT and CDR2 is YENEEA. The CDR3 spans 12 residues. The CDR3 bases are TGTGCCAGCAGCTTAACAGGGGAAGCTGTTTTCTTT. It encodes CASSLTGEAVFF.

The V gene is TRBV10-3, the J gene TRBJ1-4; D possibly corresponds to TRBD1 (6 bases). V was cut by 3 bases and J by 6 bases, with 14 bases left in between. This CDR3 has 15 amino acids. In germline, CDR1 is ENHRY, CDR2 SYGVKD. DNA for the CDR3: TGTGCCATCAGTGACGGCCGGGGGGCAGATGAAAAACTGTTTTTT. Translating gives CAISDGRGADEKLFF.

The chain uses TRBV5-1 and TRBJ2-7; 8 positions match TRBD2. CDR1 is SGHRS, CDR2 YFSETQ, per germline. The CDR3 length is 13 residues. Trimming at V came to 7 bases and at J to 10 bases, leaving 13 bases not matched to a gene. The chain's CDR3 is CASREGDITSQYF. As DNA, the CDR3 is TGCGCCAGCCGGGAGGGGGACATTACGAGCCAGTACTTC. Full variable domain (rest looked up from reference TRBV5-1 and TRBJ2-7): KAGVTQTPRYLIKTRGQQVTLSCSPISGHRSVSWYQQTPGQGLQFLFEYFSETQRNKGNFPGRFSGRQFSNSRSEMNVSTLELGDSALYLCASREGDITSQYFGPGTRLTVT.

V gene TRBV19 combines with J gene TRBJ1-1; no definite D call. Deletions cut 4 bases from V and 3 bases from J, with 6 bases between. This CDR3 region has 12 residues. Germline loops: CDR1 LNHDA, CDR2 SQIVND (reference sequence). The CDR3 nucleotides are TGTGCCAGTAGTAAACAGTACACTGAAGCTTTCTTT. Its translation is CASSKQYTEAFF. Complete variable domain (other parts from reference TRBV19 and TRBJ1-1): DGGITQSPKYLFRKEGQNVTLSCEQNLNHDAMYWYRQDPGQGLRLIYYSQIVNDFQKGDIAEGYSVSREKKESFPLTVTSAQKNPTAFYLCASSKQYTEAFFGQGTRLTVV.

The chain is built from TRBV11-1 and TRBJ1-2; no reliable D call. CDR1 SGHAT and CDR2 FQDESV come from the germline V gene (reference sequence). Trimming shortened V by 1 base and J by 4 bases, and 7 bases separated the two germline ends. This CDR3 spans 13 amino acids. CDR3 sequence reads: CASSLEKFYGYTF. As DNA, the CDR3 is TGTGCCAGCAGCTTAGAGAAGTTCTATGGCTACACCTTC.

V is TRBV5-4 and J is TRBJ2-1; 11 nucleotides line up with TRBD1. CDR1 is SGHNT and CDR2 is YYREEE in the germline V gene (reference sequence). V shed 4 bases and J 6 bases; nucleotides not matched to a gene: 6. The CDR3 sequence is 15 residues long. The CDR3, as DNA: TGTGCCAGCAGCATGGACAGGGGGCAGGGCAATGAGCAGTTCTTC. This sequence encodes CASSMDRGQGNEQFF.

V and J are TRBV18 and TRBJ2-3; D possibly corresponds to TRBD2 (6 bases). Germline V gives CDR1 KGHSH, CDR2 LQKENI. Trimming cost V 4 bases and J 1 base, with 15 bases left between them. The CDR3 extends over 16 amino acids. The CDR3 is CASSLIFWGGTDTQYF. The CDR3 nucleotides are TGTGCCAGCTCACTCATCTTTTGGGGGGGCACAGATACGCAGTATTTT.

The chain couples TRBV9 to TRBJ1-6; TRBD1 aligns across 11 bases. The CDR3 sequence is 14 residues long. Germline loops: CDR1 SGDLS, CDR2 YYNGEE. The V and J ends lost 4 bases and 9 bases, in that order; junction bases with no gene match: 3. The DNA for the CDR3 is TGTGCCAGCAGCCGAGGACAGGGGGCTTCACCCCTCCACTTT. Translating it yields CASSRGQGASPLHF.

V usage is TRBV14 and J usage is TRBJ2-3, with 7 positions matching TRBD2. The CDR3 loop spans 15 amino acids. Germline trimming cut 1 base from V and 3 bases from J; bases unmatched to any gene: 4. The germline gives CDR1 SGHDN, CDR2 FVKESK. DNA for the CDR3: TGTGCCAGCAGCCAAGCACTAGCGTATACAGATACGCAGTATTTT. Translation: CASSQALAYTDTQYF.

The genes are TRBV11-3 and TRBJ1-1; D gene unclear. This CDR3 comprises 13 residues. Germline V gene sequence: CDR1 SGHNT, CDR2 YENEEA. V was trimmed by 3 bases and J by 0 bases, leaving 5 bases between them. The CDR3 DNA follows: TGTGCCAGCAGCTTGGCCATGAACACTGAAGCTTTCTTT. Its protein product is CASSLAMNTEAFF. The variable domain in full, with the rest retrieved from reference TRBV11-3 and TRBJ1-1, is EAGVVQSPRYKIIEKKQPVAFWCNPISGHNTLYWYLQNLGQGPELLIRYENEEAVDDSQLPKDRFSAERLKGVDSTLKIQPAELGDSAVYLCASSLAMNTEAFFGQGTRLTVV.

In DNA, the CDR3 is TGTGCCAGCAGTGTGGACACCTCAAGCTCCTACAATGAGCAGTTCTTC. It encodes CASSVDTSSSYNEQFF. V is TRBV6-1 and J is TRBJ2-1; D possibly corresponds to TRBD1 (5 bases). CDR1 and CDR2 from the germline V gene are MNHNS and SASEGT. V lost 4 bases, J lost 0 bases, and 13 bases lay in between. This CDR3 is 16 amino acids long.

The chain has TRBV5-8 and TRBJ1-4; 11 nucleotides align to TRBD1. V trimming: 4 bases; J trimming: 0 bases; junction bases outside the gene matches: 2. CDR1 is SGHTS, CDR2 YDEGEE, per germline. The CDR3 extends over 16 amino acids. The CDR3 loop reads CASSEGQGATNEKLFF. The CDR3 DNA reads as TGTGCCAGCAGCGAGGGACAGGGGGCAACTAATGAAAAACTGTTTTTT.

This clone was seen a single time. CDR3 sequence (DNA): TGCGCCAGCAGCCGGGACCGGGCTGGAACATCACATGGCTACACCTTC. Its protein product is CASSRDRAGTSHGYTF. V and J are TRBV4-3 and TRBJ1-2; D might be TRBD1 (5 bases). Between the trimmed V and J ends, which lost 4 bases and 6 bases, there was a span of 21 bases. CDR3 size: 16 residues. Germline V gene data show CDR1 as LGHNA and CDR2 as YSLEER.

The CDR3 coding sequence is TGTGCCAGCTCACCCTACACCGGGGAGCTGTTTTTT. Amino acids: CASSPYTGELFF. The chain combines TRBV18 with TRBJ2-2; D unclear. The V gene's germline CDR1 is KGHSH and CDR2 LQKENI. V lost 3 bases to trimming and J lost 3 bases, with 2 bases between them. The CDR3 spans 12 residues.

The CDR3 loop reads CASSQGGLAGEFEQYF. In DNA, the CDR3 is TGTGCCAGCAGCCAAGGGGGACTAGCGGGGGAGTTCGAGCAGTACTTC. J is TRBJ2-7 and V is TRBV4-2; 14 bases agree with TRBD2. V was clipped by 1 base and J by 6 bases; unmatched bases: 5. CDR1 is LGHNA, CDR2 YNFKEQ, per germline. This CDR3 is built from 16 residues.

The V call is TRBV4-3, the J call TRBJ2-3; a weak D match, TRBD2 (7 bases). Germline CDR1 LGHNA, CDR2 YSLEER. There are 16 residues in the CDR3. Trimming took 1 base from V and 3 from J, leaving 14 bases between them. Written as DNA, the CDR3 is TGCGCCAGCAGCCAAGGGCGCGGGGGCGGGACAGATACGCAGTATTTT. Protein: CASSQGRGGGTDTQYF.

The chain couples TRBV12-2 to TRBJ2-7. TRBV12-2 is tagged as a pseudogene. The CDR3 has 13 amino acids. The chain's CDR3 is CASRLVMRGEQYF. The CDR3 DNA reads as TGTGCAAGTCGCTTAGTCATGAGGGGCGAGCAGTACTTC.

The chain carries TRBV5-4 and TRBJ2-6; 9 positions agree with TRBD1. The junction had 6 bases not matched to a gene; V was cut back by 1 base and J by 4 bases. This CDR3 is built from 17 residues. Germline CDR1 reads SGHNT; CDR2 reads YYREEE (reference sequence). The CDR3 coding sequence is TGTGCCAGCAGCTTGCCCACAGGGGGCGCCGGGGCCAACGTCCTGACTTTC. Translation gives CASSLPTGGAGANVLTF. Using reference TRBV5-4 and TRBJ2-6 for the parts outside the CDR3, the full variable domain is ETGVTQSPTHLIKTRGQQVTLRCSSQSGHNTVSWYQQALGQGPQFIFQYYREEENGRGNFPPRFSGLQFPNYSSELNVNALELDDSALYLCASSLPTGGAGANVLTFGAGSRLTVL.

V gene TRBV10-1 combines with J gene TRBJ1-1, with D possibly matching TRBD1 (6 bases). Per the germline V gene, CDR1 is WNHNN and CDR2 is SYGVQD (reference sequence). V was cut by 4 bases and J by 2 bases, with 14 bases left in between. The length of the CDR3 is 15 residues. The chain's CDR3 is CASSGAGAENTEAFF. DNA of the CDR3: TGCGCCAGCAGTGGAGCAGGGGCAGAAAACACTGAAGCTTTCTTT.

This clone was seen a few times. The CDR3 DNA sequence: TGTGCCTGGGACCTCGGTTACATGAACACTGAAGCTTTCTTT. Translating it yields CAWDLGYMNTEAFF. V usage is TRBV30 and J usage is TRBJ1-1, with D uncertain. Germline V gene data show CDR1 as GTSNPN and CDR2 as SVGIG (reference sequence). Deletions cut 5 bases from V and 0 bases from J, with 13 bases between. The CDR3 runs to 14 residues.